The 3 T cell receptor beta chains in this list originate from one sample, sequenced in a study of beta chain features in type 1 diabetes. Their recognized antigens are unknown. Findings of the study overall: People with Type 1 diabetes carried modestly yet significantly shorter TCRB CDR3s in all four CD4+ subsets.

Expressed TCRB transcripts were sequenced because the entire RNA isolate underwent reverse transcription. The repertoire was sequenced with immunoSEQ multiplex PCR; TCRdb's copy has only in-frame clones and lacks some. The data contain fewer than 300,000 clones, roughly 21% of them seen just once; the ten biggest clones take up 0.028%. The source material was naive CD4+ T cells from blood. Receptors were obtained from a woman in her forties with type 1 diabetes.

This chain uses TRBV6-9 with TRBJ2-2; 8 bases map to TRBD2. The CDR3 is 16 amino acids. Germline V gene data show CDR1 as MNHGY and CDR2 as SVAAGI. The V gene end was trimmed by 5 bases and the J gene end by 0 bases; junction bases not matched to a gene: 5. The CDR3 spells CASSETSGANTGELFF. CDR3 nucleotide sequence: TGTGCCAGCAGTGAAACTAGCGGCGCGAACACCGGGGAGCTGTTTTTT.

This chain links TRBV18 with TRBJ2-7; D uncertain. V dropped 5 bases and J dropped 5 bases, with 10 bases sitting between them. Germline loops: CDR1 KGHSH, CDR2 LQKENI. This CDR3 is built from 12 residues. The CDR3 spells CASSRGLDEQYF. CDR3 DNA: TGTGCCAGCTCAAGAGGCCTAGACGAGCAGTACTTC. The full variable domain, rest sourced from reference TRBV18 and TRBJ2-7, is NAGVMQNPRHLVRRRGQEARLRCSPMKGHSHVYWYRQLPEEGLKFMVYLQKENIIDESGMPKERFSAEFPKEGPSILRIQQVVRGDSAAYFCASSRGLDEQYFGPGTRLTVT.

This chain links TRBV18 with TRBJ2-1; a possible D gene is TRBD2 (6 bases). CDR1 is KGHSH and CDR2 is LQKENI in the germline V gene. V dropped 4 bases and J dropped 6 bases, with 13 bases sitting between them. This CDR3 region has 14 residues. This chain's CDR3 is CASSRDLGPNEQFF. CDR3 sequence (DNA): TGTGCCAGCTCACGGGACTTAGGTCCCAATGAGCAGTTCTTC.